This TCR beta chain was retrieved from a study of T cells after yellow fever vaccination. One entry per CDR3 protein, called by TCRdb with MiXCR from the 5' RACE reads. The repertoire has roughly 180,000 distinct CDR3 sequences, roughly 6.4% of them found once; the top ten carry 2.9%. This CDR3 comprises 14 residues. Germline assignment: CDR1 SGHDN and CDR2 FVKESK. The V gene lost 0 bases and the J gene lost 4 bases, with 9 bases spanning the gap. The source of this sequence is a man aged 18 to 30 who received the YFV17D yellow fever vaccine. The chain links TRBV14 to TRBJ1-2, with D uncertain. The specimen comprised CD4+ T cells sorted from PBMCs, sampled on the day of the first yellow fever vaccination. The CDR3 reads CASSQERAAYGYTF. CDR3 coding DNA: TGTGCCAGCAGCCAAGAAAGGGCAGCCTATGGCTACACCTTC.